The sample holds many counts of the clone carrying this T cell receptor beta chain. What it binds is unknown. This sample stems from a study of CD8 T cells in ankylosing spondylitis. Study-level findings and limits: In peripheral blood, disease-linked CD8+ clones occurred at relatively low frequencies. The clones that were linked to disease were reported to be significantly enriched in matched synovial fluid samples from ankylosing spondylitis patients. Blood from ankylosing spondylitis patients appeared to carry a characteristic eight-variant TCR beta motif.

Quantitative 5'-RACE with molecular barcodes generated TCR beta libraries. TCRdb recomputed calls from the 5' RACE reads with MiXCR, one row per CDR3 protein. Found here are over 75,000 distinct CDR3 sequences, 8.8% of them singletons; the top ten hold roughly 5%. The sequence was collected from a male donor with ankylosing spondylitis or in good health (not recorded which). The specimen sequenced was blood, either unsorted or a sorted T cell fraction (not recorded which).

The CDR3, as DNA: TGTGCCAGCAGCCGGGACGGGGCCAAAAACATTCAGTACTTC. Its translation: CASSRDGAKNIQYF. The J gene is TRBJ2-4, the V gene TRBV12-3 or TRBV12-4; the D gene could be TRBD1 or TRBD2 (5 bases each). This CDR3 is built from 14 residues. Deletions cut 6 bases from V and 1 base from J, with 10 bases between.